This TCR beta chain derives from a study of T cell responses to AZD1222 COVID-19 vaccine. Here immunoSEQ multiplex PCR was the method, and the copy in TCRdb shows in-frame clones only, minus some. This sample has some 200,000 clones, with approximately 94% found just once. General study points: A mostly white British donor set with more females was recruited, and clonal diversity was possibly underestimated. The study found vaccine-associated CD4 TCRs spanning spike, dominant at 160-218 and 743-854.

The CDR3 is 15 amino acids. Between the trimmed V and J ends, which lost 6 bases and 0 bases, there was a span of 12 bases. The germline gives CDR1 LNHDA, CDR2 SQIVND (reference sequence). About this clone: Its antigen is not identified.

The TCR originated in an adult who received the MenACWY meningococcal vaccine as a control. V and J are TRBV19 and TRBJ1-5; D might be TRBD1 (6 bases). Sequenced here: peripheral blood, sampled 28 days after the second dose of the MenACWY control vaccine. CDR3: CASSQTGISNQPQHF. The DNA of the CDR3 is TGTGCCAGTAGCCAGACAGGAATTAGCAATCAGCCCCAGCATTTT.